These 18 T cell receptor beta chains were sequenced from one sample in a study of blood T cell repertoires in COVID-19. TCRdb's table, derived via immunoSEQ multiplex PCR, lists solely in-frame clones and lacks some. The table records approximately 170,000 clones, roughly four fifths of them present only once. Material: peripheral blood. The source is a human donor in a cohort sampled during active COVID-19.

The chain is built from TRBV5-6 and TRBJ2-7; the D gene is possibly TRBD1 (5 bases). CDR1 and CDR2 (germline): SGHDT, YYEEEE. The V and J ends lost 0 bases and 6 bases respectively, with 10 bases between them. There are 13 residues in the CDR3. The CDR3 loop reads CASSLGRGLEQYF. CDR3 DNA: TGTGCCAGCAGCTTGGGTAGGGGCCTCGAGCAGTACTTC.

This clone occurred a few times. The chain joins TRBV20-1 to TRBJ1-2; TRBD1 agrees at 10 bases. V gave up 3 bases and J gave up 7 bases; unmatched junction bases: 11. Germline assignment: CDR1 DFQATT and CDR2 SNEGSKA (reference sequence). The CDR3 contains 15 residues. The CDR3 DNA is TGCAGTGCTAGTGCTCTCGCCGGGACAGGGGTTGGCTACACCTTC. Its translation: CSASALAGTGVGYTF.

This clone came up once. The chain links TRBV19 to TRBJ2-5; no definite D call. Per the germline V gene, CDR1 is LNHDA and CDR2 is SQIVND (reference sequence). The CDR3 runs 13 residues. V lost 1 base to trimming and J lost 0 bases, with 3 bases between them. This chain's CDR3 is CASSIGHQETQYF. The CDR3 DNA follows: TGTGCCAGTAGTATAGGGCACCAAGAGACCCAGTACTTC.

The CDR3 sequence: CASSQKGGRETQYF. CDR3 DNA: TGTGCCAGCAGCCAAAAGGGGGGGAGAGAGACCCAGTACTTC. J is TRBJ2-5 and V is TRBV3-1 (or the pseudogene TRBV3-2); TRBD2 might be the D (7 bases). Deletions cut 2 bases from V and 4 bases from J, with 11 bases between. Per the germline V gene, CDR1 is LGHDT and CDR2 is YNNKEL (reference sequence). The CDR3 covers 14 residues.

This clone was seen a handful of times. CDR3 protein: CASSGTFNTEAFF. In nucleotides, the CDR3 is TGCGCCAGTTCCGGGACATTTAACACTGAAGCTTTCTTT. The genes are TRBV5-1 and TRBJ1-1, with D perhaps TRBD1 (6 bases). V was cut by 8 bases and J by 2 bases, with 13 bases left in between. The CDR3 covers 13 residues. Germline CDR1 is SGHRS and CDR2 is YFSETQ.

The chain carries TRBV4-3 and TRBJ2-1; D is unclear. The germline V gene encodes CDR1 LGHNA and CDR2 YSLEER. V was cut by 0 bases and J by 10 bases, with 13 bases left in between. The CDR3 contains 14 residues. The CDR3 spells CASSQDRLVGEQFF. The CDR3 bases are TGCGCCAGCAGCCAAGATAGACTCGTCGGAGAGCAGTTCTTC.

The V call is TRBV9, the J call TRBJ2-1; D might be TRBD2 (6 bases). V shed 4 bases and J shed 6 bases, with 20 bases lying between them. This CDR3 spans 16 amino acids. The germline gives CDR1 SGDLS, CDR2 YYNGEE. This CDR3 is CASSPLEVSGLNEQFF. In nucleotides, the CDR3 is TGTGCCAGCAGCCCCCTGGAAGTTAGCGGTCTCAATGAGCAGTTCTTC.

This clone was seen just once. The chain is built from TRBV9 and TRBJ2-4; 8 bases map to TRBD1. V shed 0 bases and J 5 bases; nucleotides not matched to a gene: 1. Germline loops: CDR1 SGDLS, CDR2 YYNGEE. The CDR3 loop spans 14 amino acids. The chain's CDR3 is CASSVGDRQNIQYF. In nucleotides, the CDR3 is TGTGCCAGCAGCGTAGGGGACAGGCAAAACATTCAGTACTTC.

The J gene is TRBJ1-1, the V gene TRBV28; D remains unclear. Trimming shortened V by 6 bases and J by 7 bases, and 15 bases separated the two germline ends. The V gene's germline CDR1 is MDHEN and CDR2 SYDVKM. This CDR3 is built from 13 residues. The CDR3 loop is CASSQMRVSEAFF. The CDR3 DNA is TGTGCCAGCAGCCAGATGAGGGTGAGTGAAGCTTTCTTT.

Only one count was recorded for this clone. The chain has TRBV5-6 and TRBJ1-1; D ambiguous. Per germline, CDR1 SGHDT and CDR2 YYEEEE. The CDR3 is made up of 16 amino acids. V was shortened by 1 base and J by 4 bases, with 17 bases between the two germline ends. This CDR3 reads CASSLRLAGVATEAFF. The CDR3 bases are TGTGCCAGCAGCTTGAGATTGGCCGGGGTGGCCACTGAAGCTTTCTTT.

The chain combines TRBV5-1 with TRBJ1-4; 11 positions match TRBD1. The CDR3 runs 14 residues. V was pared by 9 bases and J by 5 bases, with 6 bases of the junction left unmatched. CDR1 and CDR2 from the germline V gene are SGHRS and YFSETQ. Here the CDR3 DNA reads TGCGCCACCGGGACAGGGGGACCAAATGAAAAACTGTTTTTT. This codes for CATGTGGPNEKLFF.

The chain joins TRBV7-2 to TRBJ2-3, with 8 bases identical to TRBD2. Unmatched junction bases numbered 14, after V lost 0 bases and J lost 0 bases. Germline lookup yields CDR1 SGHTA and CDR2 FQGNSA. The CDR3 has 20 residues. The CDR3 spells CASSLARSGGTPWSTDTQYF. The CDR3 coding sequence is TGTGCCAGCAGCTTAGCGAGGAGCGGGGGCACCCCTTGGAGCACAGATACGCAGTATTTT.

V gene TRBV19 combines with J gene TRBJ2-5; 7 nucleotides align to TRBD2. The germline V gene has CDR1 LNHDA and CDR2 SQIVND (reference sequence). The CDR3 runs to 14 residues. V dropped 0 bases and J dropped 4; count of bases not matched to a gene: 2. CDR3 region: CASSIDSGGETQYF. The DNA for the CDR3 is TGTGCCAGTAGTATAGATTCGGGGGGAGAGACCCAGTACTTC.

This clone was counted once. V is TRBV7-2 and J is TRBJ2-5; D is undetermined. Trimming took 2 bases from V and 4 from J, leaving 5 bases between them. The CDR3 is made up of 12 amino acids. Looked up from germline, CDR1 is SGHTA and CDR2 is FQGNSA. The CDR3 DNA reads as TGTGCCAGCAGCTTAAATCGAGAGACCCAGTACTTC. Amino acids: CASSLNRETQYF.

The rearrangement links TRBV7-2 to TRBJ1-1, with TRBD1 as a possible D gene (5 bases). V was pared by 0 bases and J by 3 bases, with 8 bases between. Germline V lookup: CDR1 SGHTA, CDR2 FQGNSA. This CDR3 has 14 residues. CDR3 in DNA: TGTGCCAGCAGCTTAGCGCAGGGTTACACTGAAGCTTTCTTT. Protein product: CASSLAQGYTEAFF.

This chain joins TRBV7-2 and TRBJ2-1; tentatively, D is TRBD2 (6 bases). Germline CDR1 and CDR2: SGHTA and FQGNSA. V shed 5 bases and J shed 3 bases, with 17 bases lying between them. This CDR3 region has 16 residues. The DNA of the CDR3 is TGTGCCAGCAGCCCAGACGCGGGAACACGCTACAATGAGCAGTTCTTC. This gives the protein CASSPDAGTRYNEQFF.

The chain has TRBV9 and TRBJ2-7; perhaps TRBD2 as D (6 bases). Germline-derived CDR1 and CDR2 are SGDLS and YYNGEE. The CDR3 extends over 14 amino acids. Trimming took 6 bases from V and 3 from J, leaving 16 bases between them. The CDR3 bases are TGTGCCAGCAATCAAGGAGGGCCTATCTACGAGCAGTACTTC. It translates to CASNQGGPIYEQYF.

This clone has just a few counts. The genes are TRBV24-1 and TRBJ1-5; 9 positions agree with TRBD1. Germline CDR1 KGHDR, CDR2 SFDVKD. The CDR3 consists of 15 residues. J gave up 7 bases and V 3 bases, and 6 bases lay outside the gene matches. The CDR3 sequence is CATSDPTGGRQPQHF. Here the CDR3 DNA reads TGTGCCACCAGTGATCCCACAGGGGGCAGACAGCCCCAGCATTTT.